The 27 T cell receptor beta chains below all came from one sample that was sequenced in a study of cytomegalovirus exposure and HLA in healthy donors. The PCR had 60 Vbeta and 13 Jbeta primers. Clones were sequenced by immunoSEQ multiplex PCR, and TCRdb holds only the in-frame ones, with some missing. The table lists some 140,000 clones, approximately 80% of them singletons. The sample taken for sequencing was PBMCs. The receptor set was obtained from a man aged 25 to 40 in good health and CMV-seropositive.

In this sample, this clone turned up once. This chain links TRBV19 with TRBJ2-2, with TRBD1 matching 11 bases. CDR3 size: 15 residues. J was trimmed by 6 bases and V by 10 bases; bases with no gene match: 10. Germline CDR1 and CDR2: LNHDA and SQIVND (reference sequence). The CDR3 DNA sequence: TGTGCCATCTCCTTCGGGACAGGGGGGTCCGGGGAGCTGTTTTTT. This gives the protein CAISFGTGGSGELFF.

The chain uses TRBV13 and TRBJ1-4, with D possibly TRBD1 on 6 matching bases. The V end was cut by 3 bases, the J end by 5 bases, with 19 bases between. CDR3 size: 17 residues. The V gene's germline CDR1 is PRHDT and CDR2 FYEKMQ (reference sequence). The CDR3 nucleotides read TGTGCCAGCAGCTTCGGGACACAAGGTTATAGGAATGAAAAACTGTTTTTT. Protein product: CASSFGTQGYRNEKLFF.

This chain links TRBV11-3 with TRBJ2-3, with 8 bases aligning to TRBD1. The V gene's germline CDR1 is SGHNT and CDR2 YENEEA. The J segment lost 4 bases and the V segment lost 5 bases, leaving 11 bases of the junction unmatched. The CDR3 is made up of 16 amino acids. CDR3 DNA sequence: TGTGCCAGCAGCCGACGGACAGGGTTTGGAGCAGATACGCAGTATTTT. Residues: CASSRRTGFGADTQYF. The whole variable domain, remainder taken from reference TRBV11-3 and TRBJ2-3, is EAGVVQSPRYKIIEKKQPVAFWCNPISGHNTLYWYLQNLGQGPELLIRYENEEAVDDSQLPKDRFSAERLKGVDSTLKIQPAELGDSAVYLCASSRRTGFGADTQYFGPGTRLTVL.

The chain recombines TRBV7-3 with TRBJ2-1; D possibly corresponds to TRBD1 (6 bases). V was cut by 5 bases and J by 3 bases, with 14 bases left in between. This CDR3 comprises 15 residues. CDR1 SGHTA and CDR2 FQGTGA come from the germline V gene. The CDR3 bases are TGTGCCAGCAGCGCCGGACAGAAATACTACAATGAGCAGTTCTTC. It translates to CASSAGQKYYNEQFF.

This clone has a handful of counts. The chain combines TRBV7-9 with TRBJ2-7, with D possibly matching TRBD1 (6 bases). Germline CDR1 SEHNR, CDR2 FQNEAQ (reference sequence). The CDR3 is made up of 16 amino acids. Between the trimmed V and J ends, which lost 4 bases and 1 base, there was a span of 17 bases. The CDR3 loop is CASSSPRTAPSYEQYF. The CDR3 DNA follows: TGTGCCAGCAGCTCTCCGAGGACAGCTCCTTCCTACGAGCAGTACTTC.

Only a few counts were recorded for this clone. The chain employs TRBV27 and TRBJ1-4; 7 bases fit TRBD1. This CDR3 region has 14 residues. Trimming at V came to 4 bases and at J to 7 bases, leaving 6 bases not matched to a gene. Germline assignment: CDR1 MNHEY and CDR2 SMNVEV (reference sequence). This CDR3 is CASSWGAGGEKLFF. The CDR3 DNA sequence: TGTGCCAGCAGTTGGGGGGCAGGGGGTGAAAAACTGTTTTTT.

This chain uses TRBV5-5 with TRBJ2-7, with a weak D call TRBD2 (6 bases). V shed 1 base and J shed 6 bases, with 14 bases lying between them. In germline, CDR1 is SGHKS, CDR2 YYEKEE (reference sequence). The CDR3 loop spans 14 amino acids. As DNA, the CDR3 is TGTGCCAGCAGCTTGACGCGGGCGGGGAGCGAGCAGTACTTC. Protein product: CASSLTRAGSEQYF.

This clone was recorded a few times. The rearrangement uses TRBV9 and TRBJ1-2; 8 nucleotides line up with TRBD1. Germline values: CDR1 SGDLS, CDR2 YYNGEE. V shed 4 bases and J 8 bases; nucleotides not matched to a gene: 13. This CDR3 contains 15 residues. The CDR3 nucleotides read TGTGCCAGCAGCCCGGGGACAGGCGCCGCGGTGGGCTACACCTTC. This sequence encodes CASSPGTGAAVGYTF.

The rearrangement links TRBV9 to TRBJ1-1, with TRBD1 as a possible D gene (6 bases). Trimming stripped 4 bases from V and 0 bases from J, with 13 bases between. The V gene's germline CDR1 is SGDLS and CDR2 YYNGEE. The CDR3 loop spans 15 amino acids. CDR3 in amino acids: CASSPRTDMNTEAFF. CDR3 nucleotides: TGTGCCAGCAGCCCAAGGACAGACATGAACACTGAAGCTTTCTTT.

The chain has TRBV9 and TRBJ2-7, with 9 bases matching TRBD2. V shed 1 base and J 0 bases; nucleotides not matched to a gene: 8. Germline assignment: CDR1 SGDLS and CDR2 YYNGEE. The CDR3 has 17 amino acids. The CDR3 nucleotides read TGTGCCAGCAGCGTACTGGCTAGCGGGACGAGCTCCTACGAGCAGTACTTC. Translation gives CASSVLASGTSSYEQYF.

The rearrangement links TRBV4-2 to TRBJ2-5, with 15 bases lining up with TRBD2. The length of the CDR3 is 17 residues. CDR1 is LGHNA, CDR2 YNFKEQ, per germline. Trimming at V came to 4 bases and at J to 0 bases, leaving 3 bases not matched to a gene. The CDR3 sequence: CASSPRTSGRDQETQYF. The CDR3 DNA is TGTGCCAGCAGCCCGCGGACTAGCGGGAGGGACCAAGAGACCCAGTACTTC.

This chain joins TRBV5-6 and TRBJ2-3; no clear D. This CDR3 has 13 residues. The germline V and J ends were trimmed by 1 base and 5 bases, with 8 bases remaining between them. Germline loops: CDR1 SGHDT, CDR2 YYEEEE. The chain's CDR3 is CASSLPAVDTQYF. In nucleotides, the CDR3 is TGTGCCAGCAGCTTGCCCGCGGTAGATACGCAGTATTTT.

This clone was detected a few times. The CDR3 nucleotides read TGTGCCAGCTCACCGGCGGGACTAGGGGAGTCTACGCAGTATTTT. Translating gives CASSPAGLGESTQYF. The V call is TRBV18, the J call TRBJ2-3; 8 nucleotides line up with TRBD2. CDR3 length: 15 amino acids. Losses at the gene ends were 3 bases for V and 8 bases for J; bases not matched to a gene: 10. Germline V gene data show CDR1 as KGHSH and CDR2 as LQKENI.

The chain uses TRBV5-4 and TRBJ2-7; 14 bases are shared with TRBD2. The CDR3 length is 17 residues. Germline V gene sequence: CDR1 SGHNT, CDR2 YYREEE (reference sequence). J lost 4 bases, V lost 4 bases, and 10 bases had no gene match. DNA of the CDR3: TGTGCCAGCAGCATGGCTCCGGGACTAGCGGGGGAATACGAGCAGTACTTC. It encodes CASSMAPGLAGEYEQYF.

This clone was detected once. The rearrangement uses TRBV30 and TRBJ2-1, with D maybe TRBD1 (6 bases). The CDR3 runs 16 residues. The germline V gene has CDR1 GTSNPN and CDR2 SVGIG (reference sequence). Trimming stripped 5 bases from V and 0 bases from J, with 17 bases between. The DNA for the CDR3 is TGTGCCTGGGGGGGCCAGTTGACGAGCTCCTACAATGAGCAGTTCTTC. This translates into CAWGGQLTSSYNEQFF. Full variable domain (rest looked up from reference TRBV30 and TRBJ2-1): SQTIHQWPATLVQPVGSPLSLECTVEGTSNPNLYWYRQAAGRGLQLLFYSVGIGQISSEVPQNLSASRPQDRQFILSSKKLLLSDSGFYLCAWGGQLTSSYNEQFFGPGTRLTVL.

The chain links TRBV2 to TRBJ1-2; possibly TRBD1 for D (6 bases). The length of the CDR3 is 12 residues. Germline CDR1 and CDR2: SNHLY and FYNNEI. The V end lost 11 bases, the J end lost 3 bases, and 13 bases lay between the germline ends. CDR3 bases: TGTGCCTCCAGGGGCGTGGACTATGGCTACACCTTC. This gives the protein CASRGVDYGYTF.

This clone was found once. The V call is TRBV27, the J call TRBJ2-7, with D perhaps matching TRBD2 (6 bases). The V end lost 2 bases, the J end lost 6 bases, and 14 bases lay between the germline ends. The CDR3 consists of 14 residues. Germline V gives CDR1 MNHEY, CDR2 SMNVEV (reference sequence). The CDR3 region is CASSLTSGDVEQYF. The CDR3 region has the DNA TGTGCCAGCAGTTTAACCTCGGGAGACGTCGAGCAGTACTTC.

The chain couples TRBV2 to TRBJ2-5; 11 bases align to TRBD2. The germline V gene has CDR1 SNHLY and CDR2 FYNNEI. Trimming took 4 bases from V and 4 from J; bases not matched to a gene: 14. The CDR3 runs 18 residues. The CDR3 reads CASSGSTSGNEGGETQYF. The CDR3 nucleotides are TGTGCCAGCAGTGGATCGACTAGCGGGAATGAAGGCGGAGAGACCCAGTACTTC.

This chain's CDR3 is CASSLSSGRTGELFF. The CDR3 coding sequence is TGTGCCAGCAGCCTAAGTAGCGGGAGGACCGGGGAGCTGTTTTTT. V gene TRBV7-9 combines with J gene TRBJ2-2; the match to TRBD2 covers 10 bases. Germline CDR1 and CDR2: SEHNR and FQNEAQ (reference sequence). The CDR3 is 15 residues long. V gave up 5 bases and J gave up 5 bases; unmatched junction bases: 5.

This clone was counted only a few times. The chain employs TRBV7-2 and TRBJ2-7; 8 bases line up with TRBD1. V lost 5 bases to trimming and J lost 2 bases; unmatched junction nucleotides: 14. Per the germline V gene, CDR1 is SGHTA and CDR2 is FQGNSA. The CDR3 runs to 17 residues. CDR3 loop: CASSLSWDRSLAYEQYF. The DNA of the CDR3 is TGTGCCAGCAGCCTCAGCTGGGACAGGAGCCTCGCCTACGAGCAGTACTTC.

In DNA, the CDR3 is TGCGCCAGCAGCTCCGGGGCTAGCGCCAACTACAATGAGCAGTTCTTC. It translates to CASSSGASANYNEQFF. This chain connects TRBV5-1 to TRBJ2-1; D is possibly TRBD2 (6 bases). The CDR3 runs 16 residues. V lost 3 bases to trimming and J lost 3 bases, with 16 bases between them. Germline CDR1 and CDR2: SGHRS and YFSETQ.

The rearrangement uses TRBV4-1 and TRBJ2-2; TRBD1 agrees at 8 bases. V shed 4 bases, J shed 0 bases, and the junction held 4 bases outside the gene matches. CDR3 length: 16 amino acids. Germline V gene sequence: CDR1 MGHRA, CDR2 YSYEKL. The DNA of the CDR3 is TGCGCCAGCAGCCGGCCGGGACAGGCGAACACCGGGGAGCTGTTTTTT. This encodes CASSRPGQANTGELFF.

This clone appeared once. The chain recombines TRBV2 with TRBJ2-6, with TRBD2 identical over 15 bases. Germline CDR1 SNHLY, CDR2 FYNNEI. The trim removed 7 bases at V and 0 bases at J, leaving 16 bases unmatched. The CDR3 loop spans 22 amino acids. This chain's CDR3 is CASNINGLAGGPRPSGANVLTF. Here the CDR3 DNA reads TGTGCCAGCAATATAAACGGACTAGCGGGAGGGCCTCGGCCCTCTGGGGCCAACGTCCTGACTTTC.

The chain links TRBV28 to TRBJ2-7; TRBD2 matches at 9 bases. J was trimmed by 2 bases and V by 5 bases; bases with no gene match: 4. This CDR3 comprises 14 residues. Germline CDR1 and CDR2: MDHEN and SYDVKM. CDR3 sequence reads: CASSPLAGTYEQYF. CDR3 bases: TGTGCCAGCAGTCCCCTAGCGGGAACCTACGAGCAGTACTTC. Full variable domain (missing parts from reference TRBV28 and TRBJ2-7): DVKVTQSSRYLVKRTGEKVFLECVQDMDHENMFWYRQDPGLGLRLIYFSYDVKMKEKGDIPEGYSVSREKKERFSLILESASTNQTSMYLCASSPLAGTYEQYFGPGTRLTVT.

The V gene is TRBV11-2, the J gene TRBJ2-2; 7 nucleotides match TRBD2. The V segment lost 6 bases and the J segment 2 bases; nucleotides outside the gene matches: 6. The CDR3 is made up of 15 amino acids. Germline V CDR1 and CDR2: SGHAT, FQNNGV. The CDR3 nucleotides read TGTGCCAGCAGTTCATGGGGGGGAAACACCGGGGAGCTGTTTTTT. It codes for CASSSWGGNTGELFF.

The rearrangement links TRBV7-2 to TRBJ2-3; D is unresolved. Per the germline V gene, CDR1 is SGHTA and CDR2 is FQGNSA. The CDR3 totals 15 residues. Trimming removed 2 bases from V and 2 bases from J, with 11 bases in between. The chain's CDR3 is CASSLSRFSTDTQYF. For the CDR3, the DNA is TGTGCCAGCAGCTTATCGAGGTTCTCCACAGATACGCAGTATTTT.

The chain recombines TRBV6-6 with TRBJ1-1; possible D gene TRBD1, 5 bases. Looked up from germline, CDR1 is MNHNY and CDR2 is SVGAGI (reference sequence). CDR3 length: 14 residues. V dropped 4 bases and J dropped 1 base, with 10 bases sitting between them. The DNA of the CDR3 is TGTGCCAGCAGTTTAACCGACAGGAACACTGAAGCTTTCTTT. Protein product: CASSLTDRNTEAFF.